These 9 T cell receptor beta chains were all obtained from the same sample, sequenced in a study of spatial heterogeneity in lung cancer. The time point is: sample taken at primary tumor resection. Unsorted whole RNA from tumor, nontumor lung or frozen PBMC underwent sequencing. TCRdb re-called the 5' RACE reads with MiXCR, one entry per CDR3 protein. The table includes under 11,000 distinct CDR3 sequences, roughly 3.5% detected once. The sequencing here drew on PBMCs, taken at surgery. Every receptor here comes from a female donor with early-stage non-small cell lung cancer.

This clonotype was counted ten times or more. The library was designed around alpha chains, so this beta chain is a stray read whose abundance carries little weight. This chain uses TRBV7-2 with TRBJ2-5; 12 nucleotides agree with TRBD2. The CDR3 loop spans 15 amino acids. V shed 2 bases and J 5 bases; nucleotides not matched to a gene: 3. Germline CDR1 SGHTA, CDR2 FQGNSA. Written as DNA, the CDR3 is TGTGCCAGCAGCTTAATGACTAGCGGGGGCGAGACCCAGTACTTC. This encodes CASSLMTSGGETQYF.

Note on this clonotype: Because the library targeted alpha chains, this beta chain is an off-target read whose size means little. The chain uses TRBV28 and TRBJ2-1; either TRBD1 or TRBD2 may supply D (5 bases each). The CDR3 is made up of 11 amino acids. CDR1 and CDR2 (germline): MDHEN, SYDVKM. With 11 bases removed from V and 7 bases from J, the gap between germline ends came to 12 bases. The CDR3 loop is CAGGERNEQFF. The CDR3 nucleotides read TGTGCCGGGGGTGAGAGGAATGAGCAGTTCTTC.

This clonotype was counted between two and nine times. This beta chain appears as a stray read in a library generated for alpha chains; its size is not informative. V is TRBV7-9 and J is TRBJ2-3; D gene ambiguous. The CDR3 length is 11 residues. Germline CDR1 and CDR2: SEHNR and FQNEAQ (reference sequence). V lost 5 bases and J lost 10, with 10 bases in between. The CDR3 DNA reads as TGTGCCAGCAGCCCCGAAACTTCGCAGTATTTT. Translation: CASSPETSQYF.

The table lists this clonotype with many counts. This beta chain slipped into a library made for alpha chains as a stray read, so its size is not meaningful. This chain connects TRBV28 to TRBJ2-1; TRBD1 or TRBD2 may be the D gene (5 bases each). The V and J ends lost 2 bases and 6 bases respectively, with 11 bases between them. Per germline, CDR1 MDHEN and CDR2 SYDVKM. CDR3 size: 14 residues. The CDR3 sequence is CASSLGFGGNEQFF. The CDR3 nucleotides read TGTGCCAGCAGTTTAGGTTTTGGGGGCAATGAGCAGTTCTTC.

This clonotype has at least ten counts. This beta chain is a stray sequence in a library constructed for alpha chains; its clone size is not meaningful. This chain joins TRBV11-1 and TRBJ2-2; 13 nucleotides line up with TRBD2. Germline CDR1 reads SGHAT; CDR2 reads FQDESV (reference sequence). The CDR3 contains 16 residues. With V trimmed by 2 bases and J by 9 bases, 6 bases remained unmatched. The chain's CDR3 is CASSLTTSGGARELFF. CDR3 sequence (DNA): TGTGCCAGCAGCTTAACTACTAGCGGGGGGGCCCGGGAGCTGTTTTTT. Filled out from reference TRBV11-1 and TRBJ2-2, the complete variable domain reads EAEVAQSPRYKITEKSQAVAFWCDPISGHATLYWYRQILGQGPELLVQFQDESVVDDSQLPKDRFSAERLKGVDSTLKIQPAELGDSAMYLCASSLTTSGGARELFFGEGSRLTVL.

This clonotype was observed at least ten times. A library made for alpha chains picked up this beta chain off target, so its size means little. The chain is built from TRBV7-2 and TRBJ2-7; D is undetermined. V was clipped by 5 bases and J by 6 bases, with 11 bases between them. The CDR3 sequence is 12 residues long. Germline V gives CDR1 SGHTA, CDR2 FQGNSA. The CDR3 nucleotides read TGTGCCAGCAGCCAGGCCCCCCCCGAGCAGTACTTC. This codes for CASSQAPPEQYF.

This clonotype was seen many times. This beta chain turned up in a library designed for alpha chains; as an off-target read, its abundance says little. The V and J genes are TRBV5-5 and TRBJ2-2; D call uncertain. Germline V gives CDR1 SGHKS, CDR2 YYEKEE (reference sequence). Trimming took 4 bases from V and 4 from J, leaving 11 bases between them. The CDR3 is 14 amino acids. The CDR3, as DNA: TGTGCCAGCAGCAGGGATCCTAGCACCGGGGAGCTGTTTTTT. It codes for CASSRDPSTGELFF.

Ten or more counts support this clonotype. Within a library made for alpha chains, this beta chain is off target, and its count is uninformative. This chain connects TRBV20-1 to TRBJ2-3; D not certain. Germline assignment: CDR1 DFQATT and CDR2 SNEGSKA (reference sequence). The CDR3 runs 15 residues. Trimming took off 5 bases at V and 1 base at J, with 16 bases between the two ends. The DNA for the CDR3 is TGCAGTGCTCCTATCCGGTTTACGGGCACAGATACGCAGTATTTT. Residues: CSAPIRFTGTDTQYF.

The sample holds many counts of this clonotype. This beta chain lies outside the target of a library built for alpha chains; its clone size means little. The gene calls are TRBV20-1 and TRBJ1-2; D ambiguous. CDR1 is DFQATT and CDR2 is SNEGSKA in the germline V gene (reference sequence). V was trimmed by 6 bases and J by 4 bases, leaving 18 bases between them. The CDR3 spans 14 residues. The CDR3 DNA follows: TGCAGTGCATCTCCCACGGGGTTCGGCTATGGCTACACCTTC. Its translation is CSASPTGFGYGYTF.